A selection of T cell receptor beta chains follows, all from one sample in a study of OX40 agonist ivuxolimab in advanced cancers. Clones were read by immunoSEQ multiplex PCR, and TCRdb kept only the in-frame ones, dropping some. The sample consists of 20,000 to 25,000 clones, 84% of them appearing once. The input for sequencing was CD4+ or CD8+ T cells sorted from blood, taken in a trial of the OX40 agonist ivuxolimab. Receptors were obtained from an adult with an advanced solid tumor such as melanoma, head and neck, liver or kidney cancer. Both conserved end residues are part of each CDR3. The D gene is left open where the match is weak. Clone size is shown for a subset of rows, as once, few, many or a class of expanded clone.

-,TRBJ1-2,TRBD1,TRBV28,CASSIHGTGEIYGYTF,TGTGCCAGCAGTATTCACGGGACAGGGGAAATTTATGGCTACACCTTC
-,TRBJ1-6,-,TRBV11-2,CASSLNRAYNSPLHF,TGTGCCAGCAGCTTAAACAGGGCCTATAATTCACCCCTCCACTTT
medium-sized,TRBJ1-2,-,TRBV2,CAGEGGQQDGYTF,TGTGCCGGAGAGGGAGGACAGCAGGATGGCTACACCTTC
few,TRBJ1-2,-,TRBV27,CASSLGRAYGYTF,TGTGCCAGCAGTTTGGGCAGGGCCTATGGCTACACCTTC
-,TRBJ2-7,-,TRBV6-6,CASSYRTASYEQYF,TGTGCCAGCAGTTACAGGACGGCTTCCTACGAGCAGTACTTC
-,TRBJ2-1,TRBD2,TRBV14,CASSQDRASGGLSSYNEQFF,TGTGCCAGCAGCCAAGATCGGGCTAGCGGGGGTCTTAGCTCCTACAATGAGCAGTTCTTC
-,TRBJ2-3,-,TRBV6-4,CASSEGSTDTQYF,TGTGCCAGCAGTGAGGGTAGCACAGATACGCAGTATTTT
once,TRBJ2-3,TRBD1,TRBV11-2,CASSLVGQSSTDTQYF,TGTGCCAGCAGCTTAGTGGGACAGTCTAGCACAGATACGCAGTATTTT
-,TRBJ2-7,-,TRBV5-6,CASSPVDRSSYEQYF,TGTGCCAGCAGCCCTGTGGACCGTAGCTCCTACGAGCAGTACTTC
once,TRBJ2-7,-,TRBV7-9,CASSLKGDYEQYF,TGTGCCAGCAGCTTAAAGGGTGACTACGAGCAGTACTTC
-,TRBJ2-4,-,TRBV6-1,CASSEVEIQYF,TGTGCCAGCAGTGAAGTGGAGATTCAGTACTTC
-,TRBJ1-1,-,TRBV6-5,CASSFALFHQAFF,TGTGCCAGCAGTTTTGCTCTATTCCATCAAGCTTTCTTT
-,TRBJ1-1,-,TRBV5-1,CASSLQRNTEAFF,TGCGCCAGCAGCTTGCAGAGAAACACTGAAGCTTTCTTT
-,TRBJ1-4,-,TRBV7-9,CASSLENEKLFF,TGTGCCAGCAGCTTGGAAAATGAAAAACTGTTTTTT
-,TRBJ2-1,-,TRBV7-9,CASSLGSGGSHNEQFF,TGTGCCAGCAGCTTAGGTTCAGGGGGGAGTCACAATGAGCAGTTCTTC
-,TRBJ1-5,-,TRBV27,CASSPRDDPSVPQHF,TGTGCCAGCAGTCCCCGGGACGATCCATCGGTGCCCCAGCATTTT
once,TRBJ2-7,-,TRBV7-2,CASSLAGLGEQYF,TGTGCCAGCAGCTTAGCAGGTCTCGGCGAGCAGTACTTC
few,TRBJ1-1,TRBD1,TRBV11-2,CASRSTGGYDEAFF,TGTGCCAGCAGATCTACAGGGGGATACGATGAAGCTTTCTTT
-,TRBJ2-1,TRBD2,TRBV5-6,CASSYRTSGKNNEQFF,TGTGCCAGCAGCTATAGAACTAGCGGGAAAAACAATGAGCAGTTCTTC
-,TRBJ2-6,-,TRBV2,CASSEGPGANVLTF,TGTGCCAGCAGCGAGGGTCCTGGGGCCAACGTCCTGACTTTC
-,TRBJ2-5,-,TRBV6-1,CASSTGLTQYF,TGTGCCAGCAGTACAGGGTTGACCCAGTACTTC
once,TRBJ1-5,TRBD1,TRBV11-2,CASSLGTGGNQPQHF,TGTGCCAGCAGCTTAGGGACAGGGGGCAATCAGCCCCAGCATTTT
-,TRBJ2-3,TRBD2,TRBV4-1,CASSRVRLAGGTDTQYF,TGCGCCAGCAGCCGCGTAAGACTAGCGGGGGGTACAGATACGCAGTATTTT
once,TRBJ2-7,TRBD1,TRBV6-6,CASREDRTLPYEQYF,TGTGCCAGCAGGGAGGACAGGACTCTCCCCTACGAGCAGTACTTC